Listed below are T cell receptor beta chains from one sample, sequenced in a study of T cell responses to AZD1222 COVID-19 vaccine. Profiling relied on immunoSEQ multiplex PCR, and the TCRdb table lists in-frame clones only, not all of them. The sample consists of about 84,000 clones, around 85% of them appearing once. The sequenced sample was peripheral blood, obtained 28 days after the second AZD1222 dose. Receptors were obtained from an adult who received the AZD1222 COVID-19 vaccine. Each CDR3 is given with its conserved first and last residue. The D gene is left open where the match is weak. A clone size is listed for some rows: how often the clone was seen (once, few, many), or a class if it is expanded.

D	J	V	size	DNA	CDR3
TRBD1	TRBJ1-5	TRBV3-1/TRBV3-2	-	TGTGCCAGCAGCCAATACACGACAGGGCAGCCCCAGCATTTT	CASSQYTTGQPQHF
-	TRBJ1-3	TRBV4-2	-	TGTGCCAGCAGCCCAGGCATAGGCCCCTCTGGAAACACCATATATTTT	CASSPGIGPSGNTIYF
-	TRBJ1-4	TRBV5-6	-	TGTGCCAGCAGCTTTAATAAAGGTGAAAAACTGTTTTTT	CASSFNKGEKLFF
-	TRBJ1-2	TRBV3-1/TRBV3-2	-	TGTGCCAGCAGCCAAGGAGGGGGTCCGGGCTACACCTTC	CASSQGGGPGYTF
-	TRBJ2-7	TRBV28	-	TGTGCCAGCAGTTCAACACCATCTTGGGAGCAGTACTTC	CASSSTPSWEQYF
TRBD2	TRBJ2-3	TRBV7-3	few	TGTGCCAGCAGCTTATGGCGGGGGGGCCTAAGACCAGATACGCAGTATTTT	CASSLWRGGLRPDTQYF
TRBD1	TRBJ2-7	TRBV27	once	TGTGCCAGCAGTTTGAGGGGGCACGAGCAGTACTTC	CASSLRGHEQYF
-	TRBJ1-1	TRBV5-8	-	TGTGCCAGCAGCCTGACACGAGTGAACACTGAAGCTTTCTTT	CASSLTRVNTEAFF
-	TRBJ1-5	TRBV7-2	few	TGTGCCAGCAGCCCGGACAGTAGCAATCAGCCCCAGCATTTT	CASSPDSSNQPQHF
-	TRBJ1-5	TRBV5-1	-	TGCGCCAGCAGCTTGGATGGGAATCAGCCCCAGCATTTT	CASSLDGNQPQHF
TRBD1	TRBJ2-2	TRBV5-8	-	TGTGCCAGCAGCTGGGGGACAGGGAACACCGGGGAGCTGTTTTTT	CASSWGTGNTGELFF
TRBD1	TRBJ1-5	TRBV7-2	-	TGTGCCAGCAGCACTAGACAGGGAGTCAATCAGCCCCAGCATTTT	CASSTRQGVNQPQHF
TRBD1	TRBJ1-6	TRBV5-1	-	TGCGCCAGCAGCTTGACAGGGGGAGGTAATTCACCCCTCCACTTT	CASSLTGGGNSPLHF
-	TRBJ1-6	TRBV18	-	TGTGCCAGCTCACCGGGCGGCACGGGGAATTCACCCCTCCACTTT	CASSPGGTGNSPLHF
-	TRBJ1-1	TRBV7-2	-	TGTGCCAGCAGCTCTCAAGCGGGGCAGCCTGAAGCTTTCTTT	CASSSQAGQPEAFF
-	TRBJ2-7	TRBV5-1	once	TGCGCCAGCAGCTGGGGTGCAGGAGAAGGAGATGAGCAGTACTTC	CASSWGAGEGDEQYF
-	TRBJ2-7	TRBV19	-	TGTGCCAGTAGTAACATCTACGAGCAGTACTTC	CASSNIYEQYF
TRBD1	TRBJ1-2	TRBV5-1	-	TGCGCCAGCAGCGCGAATCCGGGACAGGGGAACGGCTACACCTTC	CASSANPGQGNGYTF
TRBD2	TRBJ2-1	TRBV4-2	-	TGTGCCAGCAGCCAAGAATGGCTAGCGGGGCCATACAATGAGCAGTTCTTC	CASSQEWLAGPYNEQFF
TRBD2	TRBJ2-1	TRBV7-2	-	TGTGCCAGCAGCACTAGAGCCATAAGCGGGGGGGCCCTTAGTGAGCAGTTCTTC	CASSTRAISGGALSEQFF
TRBD1	TRBJ1-2	TRBV7-9	-	TGTGCCAGCAGCTTAGCGGGGGGACAGGGGTATGGCTACACCTTC	CASSLAGGQGYGYTF
-	TRBJ2-1	TRBV11-3	-	TGTGCCAGCAGCGAAGACAGTTCTCGCAATGAGCAGTTCTTC	CASSEDSSRNEQFF
-	TRBJ1-1	TRBV3-1/TRBV3-2	-	TGTGCCAGCAGCCCCCCGGGGGGGAGGGCTGAAGCTTTCTTT	CASSPPGGRAEAFF
-	TRBJ1-5	TRBV19	-	TGTGCCAGTAGTCCGACTCAACATAGCAATCAGCCCCAGCATTTT	CASSPTQHSNQPQHF
TRBD1	TRBJ1-4	TRBV5-1	-	TGCGCCAGCAGCTCAGGGGGCAGCGGTGAAAAACTGTTTTTT	CASSSGGSGEKLFF
TRBD1	TRBJ1-4	TRBV5-4	-	TGTGCCAGCAGTGATCCAGGACAGGGTATTGAAAAACTGTTTTTT	CASSDPGQGIEKLFF
TRBD1	TRBJ2-7	TRBV19	-	TGTGCCAGTAGTTCATCACACGGGACAGGGCTCTCCTACGAGCAGTACTTC	CASSSSHGTGLSYEQYF
-	TRBJ1-2	TRBV28	-	TGTGCCAGCAGTTTAAACCGGGACCCGCAATTC	CASSLNRDPQF